Included here is one T cell receptor (beta chain) sequence, with context. The antigen is not known. The CDR3 contains 15 residues. In germline, CDR1 is SQVTM, CDR2 ANQGSEA. Trimming took off 2 bases at V and 2 bases at J, with 13 bases between the two ends. This record belongs to a study of PD-1 blockade in classical Hodgkin lymphoma. The study, taken as a whole, reports: A significant rise in TCR diversity by C4D1 was seen for CD4+ but not CD8+ cells. Newly diagnosed patients and complete responders had comparable diversity at baseline. Why repertoires differed is undefined; disease activity or prior therapy possibly contributed.

Assay used: immunoSEQ multiplex PCR; TCRdb lists only in-frame clones, some missing. The repertoire holds about 46,000 clones, with around 70% as singletons. All the patients suffered relapse after autologous stem cell transplantation, and brentuximab vedotin exposure differed. The chain employs TRBV29-1 and TRBJ2-1; D not certain. Material: peripheral blood mononuclear cells (PBMCs), obtained at baseline. This TCR was recovered from a human donor with classical Hodgkin lymphoma. CDR3 residues: CSVETYSLTYNEQFF. The CDR3 bases are TGCAGCGTTGAAACATATAGTCTGACCTACAATGAGCAGTTCTTC.